One sample yielded the 24 T cell receptor beta chains listed below, sequenced in a study of blood T cells in healthy people across ages. With a J-beta primer mix and a sample-barcoded 5' primer, a second PCR ran 7 to 11 cycles. TCRdb analysed the 5' RACE reads with MiXCR anew, one entry per CDR3 protein. The sample includes 1.5 million to 2 million distinct CDR3 sequences, 30% to 40% seen only once; the top ten take approximately 10%. The specimen sequenced was blood. The receptor source for this set is a woman aged 25 to 45 in good health.

CDR3 nucleotide sequence: TGCAGCGTAACTAGCGGGATTTCATCGTTGAGCACAGATACGCAGTATTTT. Residues: CSVTSGISSLSTDTQYF. The V gene is TRBV29-1, the J gene TRBJ2-3; 10 nucleotides line up with TRBD2. Germline V gene data show CDR1 as SQVTM and CDR2 as ANQGSEA. This CDR3 has 17 residues. V was pared by 6 bases and J by 0 bases, with 12 bases of the junction left unmatched.

Regarding this clonotype: One junction end disagrees with the germline gene, perhaps due to a read error. This rearrangement joins TRBV9 to TRBJ2-1; a weak D match, TRBD2 (6 bases). The CDR3 loop spans 14 amino acids. Germline CDR1 and CDR2: SGDLS and YYNGEE. The CDR3 loop reads CTSSVAGGNNEQFF. The CDR3 region has the DNA TGTACCAGCAGCGTAGCTGGGGGGAACAATGAGCAGTTCTTC.

J is TRBJ2-5 and V is TRBV2; D is ambiguous. The CDR3 is 14 residues long. V lost 8 bases, J lost 6 bases, and 19 bases lay in between. Per the germline V gene, CDR1 is SNHLY and CDR2 is FYNNEI. CDR3 in DNA: TGTGCCAGCTCGCGAAGACCGGGCGAGAAGACCCAGTACTTC. Its translation is CASSRRPGEKTQYF.

The rearrangement links TRBV7-9 to TRBJ2-7; D is possibly TRBD1 (6 bases). CDR1 is SEHNR and CDR2 is FQNEAQ in the germline V gene (reference sequence). The CDR3 is made up of 15 amino acids. Trimming stripped 1 base from V and 5 bases from J, with 15 bases between. CDR3 region: CASSLEGTTRDEQYF. The CDR3 coding sequence is TGTGCCAGCAGCTTAGAAGGGACAACCCGCGACGAGCAGTACTTC.

CDR3 protein: CASSHGTGLGNEQFF. The CDR3, as DNA: TGTGCCAGCAGCCACGGGACTGGTCTAGGGAATGAGCAGTTCTTC. The chain carries TRBV7-2 and TRBJ2-1; D may be TRBD2 (6 bases). The V gene's germline CDR1 is SGHTA and CDR2 FQGNSA. Trimming cost V 5 bases and J 7 bases, with 18 bases left between them. The CDR3 runs 15 residues.

This chain joins TRBV27 and TRBJ1-1, with D maybe TRBD1 (5 bases). Germline V gene lookup returns CDR1 MNHEY and CDR2 SMNVEV (reference sequence). V was shortened by 6 bases and J by 6 bases, with 14 bases between the two germline ends. The CDR3 has 13 amino acids. DNA for the CDR3: TGTGCCAGCAGCCTTAATGGGGCCCCTGAAGCTTTCTTT. This gives the protein CASSLNGAPEAFF.

This sequence joins TRBV3-1 and TRBJ2-3; D is undetermined. This CDR3 is 16 amino acids long. CDR1 and CDR2 from the germline V gene are LGHDT and YNNKEL (reference sequence). The ends were cut back, 7 bases at V and 4 bases at J, with 21 bases in the middle. This chain's CDR3 is CASTTDTVGSADTQYF. In DNA, the CDR3 is TGTGCCAGCACTACAGATACGGTGGGGTCCGCAGATACGCAGTATTTT.

The rearrangement joins TRBV3-1 to TRBJ2-3; 13 nucleotides align to TRBD2. CDR1 LGHDT and CDR2 YNNKEL come from the germline V gene (reference sequence). After removal of 2 bases from V and 3 bases from J, the junction contained 5 bases not matched to a gene. The CDR3 spans 17 residues. The CDR3, as DNA: TGTGCCAGCAGCCAACCCTGGACTAGCGGGAGAACAGATACGCAGTATTTT. This codes for CASSQPWTSGRTDTQYF.

This chain connects TRBV20-1 to TRBJ2-1; 10 positions agree with TRBD2. The V segment lost 1 base and the J segment 6 bases; nucleotides outside the gene matches: 3. CDR3 length: 14 amino acids. Germline V gene lookup returns CDR1 DFQATT and CDR2 SNEGSKA (reference sequence). The CDR3: CSARGSGRSNEQFF. CDR3 bases: TGCAGTGCTAGAGGTAGCGGGAGGAGCAATGAGCAGTTCTTC.

Only one count was recorded for this clonotype. The CDR3 protein is CASSHPLDTQYF. CDR3 sequence (DNA): TGTGCCAGCAGCCACCCCCTAGATACGCAGTATTTT. The chain uses TRBV3-1 and TRBJ2-3; D is undetermined. CDR1 LGHDT and CDR2 YNNKEL come from the germline V gene (reference sequence). Trimming stripped 3 bases from V and 5 bases from J, with 6 bases between. The CDR3 is 12 residues long.

The chain has TRBV24-1 and TRBJ2-3; D not certain. In germline, CDR1 is KGHDR, CDR2 SFDVKD. Trimming cost V 5 bases and J 5 bases, with 10 bases left between them. This CDR3 has 13 amino acids. The DNA for the CDR3 is TGTGCCACCAGTGTTGGCGCCCAAGATACGCAGTATTTT. It encodes CATSVGAQDTQYF.

The V gene is TRBV4-1, the J gene TRBJ2-7, with D perhaps TRBD1 or TRBD2 (5 bases each). Looked up from germline, CDR1 is MGHRA and CDR2 is YSYEKL. CDR3 length: 15 residues. The V and J ends lost 3 bases and 0 bases respectively, with 12 bases between them. This CDR3 is CASSQVTGTSYEQYF. The CDR3 DNA sequence: TGCGCCAGCAGCCAGGTAACCGGGACCTCCTACGAGCAGTACTTC.

The chain joins TRBV20-1 to TRBJ2-7; TRBD1 matches at 7 bases. The V and J ends lost 0 bases and 0 bases, in that order; junction bases with no gene match: 5. Germline loops: CDR1 DFQATT, CDR2 SNEGSKA (reference sequence). CDR3 length: 15 amino acids. The CDR3 protein is CSARDRSGGSYEQYF. The CDR3 bases are TGCAGTGCTAGAGATCGGTCAGGGGGCTCCTACGAGCAGTACTTC.

V is TRBV20-1 and J is TRBJ2-1; D is unresolved. CDR1 and CDR2 from the germline V gene are DFQATT and SNEGSKA (reference sequence). V was clipped by 1 base and J by 0 bases, with 16 bases between them. The CDR3 consists of 17 residues. The CDR3 DNA sequence: TGCAGTGCTAGAGCCTGGTCCGGGTCTAGCTCCTACAATGAGCAGTTCTTC. This translates into CSARAWSGSSSYNEQFF.

This clonotype has a handful of counts. The V call is TRBV28, the J call TRBJ1-1; D is perhaps TRBD1 (5 bases). V was cut by 5 bases and J by 5 bases, with 9 bases left in between. This CDR3 has 12 amino acids. Germline V gene lookup returns CDR1 MDHEN and CDR2 SYDVKM. The CDR3 bases are TGTGCCAGCAGTGTCAGGGATACTGAAGCTTTCTTT. It yields the protein CASSVRDTEAFF.

This clonotype was recorded many times. The V call is TRBV2, the J call TRBJ1-2, with no clear D. The ends were cut back, 5 bases at V and 3 bases at J, with 7 bases in the middle. Germline V gives CDR1 SNHLY, CDR2 FYNNEI. This CDR3 is 12 amino acids long. CDR3 coding DNA: TGTGCCAGCAGTAAAAAAGACTATGGCTACACCTTC. Residues: CASSKKDYGYTF.

This clonotype was found many times. V usage is TRBV4-1 and J usage is TRBJ2-3; possible D gene TRBD2, 5 bases. Deletions cut 1 base from V and 5 bases from J, with 10 bases between. Germline V lookup: CDR1 MGHRA, CDR2 YSYEKL. The CDR3 has 14 residues. For the CDR3, the DNA is TGCGCCAGCAGCCAAGTGAACCGGGAAGATACGCAGTATTTT. Amino acids: CASSQVNREDTQYF.

This clonotype was observed at least ten times. The chain combines TRBV6-5 with TRBJ2-5, with 7 bases identical to TRBD2. The CDR3 runs 14 residues. V was clipped by 7 bases and J by 7 bases; unmatched bases: 12. In germline, CDR1 is MNHEY, CDR2 SVGAGI. The CDR3 DNA reads as TGTGCCAGCAAAATAGGGGCGGGGGAGGCGACCCAGTACTTC. This gives the protein CASKIGAGEATQYF.

This sequence joins TRBV5-6 and TRBJ1-1; tentative D call: TRBD1 (5 bases). The CDR3 has 17 residues. Germline V lookup: CDR1 SGHDT, CDR2 YYEEEE. V shed 6 bases and J shed 3 bases, with 24 bases lying between them. The CDR3 nucleotides read TGTGCCAGCACGCCGGGACTCCGGTCTCCCCATGACACTGAAGCTTTCTTT. It specifies CASTPGLRSPHDTEAFF.

The chain links TRBV9 to TRBJ2-7, with D possibly matching TRBD1 (5 bases). With 0 bases removed from V and 3 bases from J, the gap between germline ends came to 13 bases. Looked up from germline, CDR1 is SGDLS and CDR2 is YYNGEE. The CDR3 is made up of 15 amino acids. CDR3 DNA: TGTGCCAGCAGCGTAGGGTGGCCTAGGGGCTACGAGCAGTACTTC. The encoded protein is CASSVGWPRGYEQYF.

The gene calls are TRBV2 and TRBJ2-5; perhaps TRBD1 as D (5 bases). There are 15 residues in the CDR3. V was clipped by 3 bases and J by 5 bases, with 16 bases between them. The germline gives CDR1 SNHLY, CDR2 FYNNEI. The CDR3 reads CASSEGDSPGETQYF. CDR3 nucleotides: TGTGCCAGCAGTGAGGGCGACTCCCCAGGGGAGACCCAGTACTTC. Together with reference TRBV2 and TRBJ2-5, the CDR3 gives the full variable domain: EPEVTQTPSHQVTQMGQEVILRCVPISNHLYFYWYRQILGQKVEFLVSFYNNEISEKSEIFDDQFSVERPDGSNFTLKIRSTKLEDSAMYFCASSEGDSPGETQYFGPGTRLLVL.

V and J are TRBV12-3 or TRBV12-4 and TRBJ1-6; D gene ambiguous. Trimming shortened V by 5 bases and J by 7 bases, and 12 bases separated the two germline ends. This CDR3 comprises 14 residues. For the CDR3, the DNA is TGTGCCAGCAGTCCGGACGGTGTGAATTCACCCCTCCACTTT. This translates into CASSPDGVNSPLHF.

J is TRBJ2-3 and V is TRBV28, with 8 bases matching TRBD2. Germline V gene data show CDR1 as MDHEN and CDR2 as SYDVKM. With V trimmed by 2 bases and J by 4 bases, 11 bases remained unmatched. The CDR3 loop spans 17 amino acids. CDR3 sequence reads: CASSLVSLGLGSDTQYF. The CDR3 DNA reads as TGTGCCAGCAGTTTAGTTAGCCTGGGACTAGGGTCAGATACGCAGTATTTT. The entire variable domain, with the rest obtained from reference TRBV28 and TRBJ2-3, is as follows: DVKVTQSSRYLVKRTGEKVFLECVQDMDHENMFWYRQDPGLGLRLIYFSYDVKMKEKGDIPEGYSVSREKKERFSLILESASTNQTSMYLCASSLVSLGLGSDTQYFGPGTRLTVL.

This clonotype was counted a single time. The rearrangement uses TRBV5-1 and TRBJ1-2, with 8 bases that match TRBD1. The length of the CDR3 is 15 residues. CDR1 SGHRS and CDR2 YFSETQ come from the germline V gene. With V trimmed by 0 bases and J by 6 bases, 7 bases remained unmatched. The CDR3 loop reads CASSLADRGGHGYTF. DNA for the CDR3: TGCGCCAGCAGCTTGGCCGACAGGGGAGGACATGGCTACACCTTC.